The 14 T cell receptor beta chains below come from one sample, sequenced in a study of T cells in Graves' hyperthyroidism and ophthalmopathy. Template material for amplifying TCR beta CDR3 regions consisted of RNA transcripts. In the first-round RT-PCR of the TCR CDR3, the HTBI primer set was used. TCRdb reprocessed the multiplex PCR reads with MiXCR, giving one entry per CDR3 protein. The sample carries approximately 330,000 distinct CDR3 sequences, roughly 13% recorded once. The sequencing input was blood. The receptors stem from a woman aged 40-49 years with Graves' ophthalmopathy.

This clonotype was detected only a few times. The CDR3 region is CAWSPTSGSTDTQYF. The DNA of the CDR3 is TGTGCCTGGAGTCCCACTAGCGGAAGCACAGATACGCAGTATTTT. J is TRBJ2-3 and V is TRBV30; 8 bases match TRBD2. Per the germline V gene, CDR1 is GTSNPN and CDR2 is SVGIG (reference sequence). V lost 2 bases, J lost 0 bases, and 4 bases stayed unmatched. This CDR3 comprises 15 residues.

This clonotype turned up a few times. J is TRBJ1-1 and V is TRBV28; D might be TRBD1 (5 bases). V gave up 3 bases and J gave up 4 bases, with 12 bases separating them. The CDR3 length is 14 residues. Germline CDR1 and CDR2: MDHEN and SYDVKM. The DNA of the CDR3 is TGTGCCAGCAGTTTCTGGGGGGGGGGCACTGAAGCTTTCTTT. Its translation is CASSFWGGGTEAFF.

This clonotype has a count of ten or more. This chain joins TRBV28 and TRBJ1-1, with 7 positions matching TRBD1. Germline V gene sequence: CDR1 MDHEN, CDR2 SYDVKM. The J segment lost 4 bases and the V segment lost 3 bases, leaving 14 bases of the junction unmatched. The CDR3 loop spans 17 amino acids. This chain's CDR3 is CASSFPDRMLAGTEAFF. DNA for the CDR3: TGTGCCAGCAGTTTCCCGGACAGGATGTTAGCCGGCACTGAAGCTTTCTTT.

This clonotype was seen at least ten times. The chain joins TRBV28 to TRBJ2-1; no reliable D call. Trimming left V 6 bases short and J 8 bases short, with 17 bases between. CDR1 and CDR2 (germline): MDHEN, SYDVKM. The CDR3 sequence is 14 residues long. The CDR3 loop is CASSRPRLSDEQFF. CDR3 nucleotide sequence: TGTGCCAGCAGCCGTCCCAGGTTAAGCGATGAGCAGTTCTTC.

This clonotype was detected many times. The chain links TRBV3-1 to TRBJ1-1, with D possibly matching TRBD1 (5 bases). The CDR3 runs 14 residues. Germline assignment: CDR1 LGHDT and CDR2 YNNKEL (reference sequence). V lost 2 bases and J 1 base, leaving 8 bases between the germline ends. Written as DNA, the CDR3 is TGTGCCAGCAGCCAACGGGACCCGAACACTGAAGCTTTCTTT. Translated: CASSQRDPNTEAFF. The whole variable domain, remainder taken from reference TRBV3-1 and TRBJ1-1, is DTAVSQTPKYLVTQMGNDKSIKCEQNLGHDTMYWYKQDSKKFLKIMFSYNNKELIINETVPNRFSPKSPDKAHLNLHINSLELGDSAVYFCASSQRDPNTEAFFGQGTRLTVV.

In this sample, this clonotype turned up a few times. The chain recombines TRBV18 with TRBJ2-1, with D perhaps matching TRBD2 (7 bases). Germline V gives CDR1 KGHSH, CDR2 LQKENI. V was cut by 4 bases and J by 7 bases, with 23 bases left in between. This CDR3 has 17 amino acids. DNA of the CDR3: TGTGCCAGCTCACTCCACGGGGGGCGGGAGCGTGAAAATGAGCAGTTCTTC. Encoded protein: CASSLHGGRERENEQFF. Variable domain in full (rest from reference TRBV18 and TRBJ2-1): NAGVMQNPRHLVRRRGQEARLRCSPMKGHSHVYWYRQLPEEGLKFMVYLQKENIIDESGMPKERFSAEFPKEGPSILRIQQVVRGDSAAYFCASSLHGGRERENEQFFGPGTRLTVL.

In its sample, this clonotype was seen a few times. The chain recombines TRBV5-5 with TRBJ2-7; D perhaps matches TRBD1 (6 bases). V shed 0 bases and J shed 6 bases, with 13 bases lying between them. The germline CDR1 and CDR2 sequences are SGHKS and YYEKEE (reference sequence). This CDR3 is 14 amino acids long. The CDR3 sequence: CASSLESGAGEQYF. For the CDR3, the DNA is TGTGCCAGCAGCTTGGAGTCAGGGGCCGGCGAGCAGTACTTC.

This clonotype was seen more than once but under ten times. V and J are TRBV25-1 and TRBJ2-3, with TRBD2 identical over 8 bases. V was clipped by 6 bases and J by 10 bases; unmatched bases: 12. The CDR3 extends over 14 amino acids. From germline, CDR1 is MGHDK and CDR2 SYGVNS. The CDR3 region is CASRPPLGGAPQYF. CDR3 bases: TGTGCCAGCAGGCCCCCCCTCGGGGGGGCACCGCAGTATTTT. The whole variable domain, remainder taken from reference TRBV25-1 and TRBJ2-3, is EADIYQTPRYLVIGTGKKITLECSQTMGHDKMYWYQQDPGMELHLIHYSYGVNSTEKGDLSSESTVSRIRTEHFPLTLESARPSHTSQYLCASRPPLGGAPQYFGPGTRLTVL.

There are many counts of this clonotype. The chain employs TRBV19 and TRBJ1-2; possibly TRBD1 for D (5 bases). Trimming removed 5 bases from V and 7 bases from J, with 17 bases in between. Germline CDR1 is LNHDA and CDR2 is SQIVND (reference sequence). This CDR3 is built from 14 residues. CDR3 coding DNA: TGTGCCAGTAGTCAACCCGCCCAGGGTCTTGGCTACACCTTC. Encoded protein: CASSQPAQGLGYTF.

This clonotype occurred a few times. The chain couples TRBV10-3 to TRBJ2-7; TRBD2 is a possible D gene (6 bases). The V end was cut by 8 bases, the J end by 0 bases, with 20 bases between. CDR1 ENHRY and CDR2 SYGVKD come from the germline V gene. The length of the CDR3 is 16 residues. DNA of the CDR3: TGTGCCATCCGTTCCTCCGCGGAGGGGAACTCCTACGAGCAGTACTTC. Protein product: CAIRSSAEGNSYEQYF.

The rearrangement joins TRBV10-3 to TRBJ2-7; possibly TRBD2 for D (6 bases). Germline V gene sequence: CDR1 ENHRY, CDR2 SYGVKD. Trimming left V 5 bases short and J 6 bases short, with 11 bases between. The CDR3 loop spans 12 amino acids. The CDR3 here is CAISKGEVEQYF. CDR3 DNA: TGTGCCATCAGTAAAGGGGAGGTCGAGCAGTACTTC.

Worth noting for this clonotype: A much larger clone lies one base from this, so it may be a read error. The chain joins TRBV3-1 to TRBJ1-2; 7 nucleotides match TRBD1. Germline values: CDR1 LGHDT, CDR2 YNNKEL (reference sequence). This CDR3 spans 13 amino acids. CDR3 protein: CASSQIQGVGHTF. The CDR3 bases are TGTGCCAGCAGCCAGATCCAGGGGGTTGGCCACACCTTC.

The chain has TRBV7-9 and TRBJ1-2; D gene ambiguous. V lost 4 bases to trimming and J lost 2 bases, with 14 bases between them. This CDR3 contains 15 residues. Per germline, CDR1 SEHNR and CDR2 FQNEAQ (reference sequence). CDR3 in amino acids: CASSSRNGENYGYTF. Written as DNA, the CDR3 is TGTGCCAGCAGCTCCCGTAACGGGGAGAACTATGGCTACACCTTC.

On this clonotype: An end of the junction does not agree with germline; a read error may underlie this. The gene calls are TRBV20-1 and TRBJ2-7; 7 bases are shared with TRBD1. CDR3 size: 16 residues. Germline CDR1 reads DFQATT; CDR2 reads SNEGSKA (reference sequence). In nucleotides, the CDR3 is TGCAGTGCTAGAGACCCTACAGGGGCCCACCTTTACGAGCAGTGCTTC. Its protein is CSARDPTGAHLYEQCF.